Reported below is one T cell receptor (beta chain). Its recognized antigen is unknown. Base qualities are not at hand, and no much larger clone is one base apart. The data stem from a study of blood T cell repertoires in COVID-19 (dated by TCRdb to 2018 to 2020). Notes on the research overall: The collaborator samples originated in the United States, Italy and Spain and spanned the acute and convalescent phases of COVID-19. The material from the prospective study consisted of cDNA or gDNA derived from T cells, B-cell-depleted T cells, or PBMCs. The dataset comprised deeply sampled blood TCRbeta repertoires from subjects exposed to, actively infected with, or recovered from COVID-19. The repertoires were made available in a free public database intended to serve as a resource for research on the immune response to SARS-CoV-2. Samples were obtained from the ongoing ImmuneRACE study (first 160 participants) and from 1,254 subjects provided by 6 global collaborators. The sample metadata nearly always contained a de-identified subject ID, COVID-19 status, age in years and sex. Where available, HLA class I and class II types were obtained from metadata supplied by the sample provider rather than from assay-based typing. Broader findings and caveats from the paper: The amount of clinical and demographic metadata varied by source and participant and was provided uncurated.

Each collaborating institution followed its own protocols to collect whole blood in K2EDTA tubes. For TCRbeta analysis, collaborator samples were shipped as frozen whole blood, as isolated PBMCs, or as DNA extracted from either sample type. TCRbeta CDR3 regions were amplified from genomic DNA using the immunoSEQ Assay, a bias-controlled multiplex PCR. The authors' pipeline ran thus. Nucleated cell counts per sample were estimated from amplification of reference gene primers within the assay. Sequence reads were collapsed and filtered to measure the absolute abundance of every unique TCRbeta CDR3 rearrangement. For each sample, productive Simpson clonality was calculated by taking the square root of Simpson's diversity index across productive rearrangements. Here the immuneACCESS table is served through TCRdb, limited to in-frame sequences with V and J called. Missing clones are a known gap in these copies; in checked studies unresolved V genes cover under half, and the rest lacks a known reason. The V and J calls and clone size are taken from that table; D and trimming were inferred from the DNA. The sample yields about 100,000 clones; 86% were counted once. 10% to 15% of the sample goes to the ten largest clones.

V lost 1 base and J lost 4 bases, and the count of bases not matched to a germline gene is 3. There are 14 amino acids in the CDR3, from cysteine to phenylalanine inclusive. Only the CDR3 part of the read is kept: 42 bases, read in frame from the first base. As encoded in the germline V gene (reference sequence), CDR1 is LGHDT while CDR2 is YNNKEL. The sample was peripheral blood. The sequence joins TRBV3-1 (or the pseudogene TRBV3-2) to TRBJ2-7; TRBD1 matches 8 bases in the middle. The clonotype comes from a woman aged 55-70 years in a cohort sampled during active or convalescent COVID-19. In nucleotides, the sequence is TGTGCCAGCAGCCAAGGACAGGGGAGGTACGAGCAGTACTTC. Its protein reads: CASSQGQGRYEQYF.